This T cell receptor beta chain was profiled in a study of blood T cells in healthy people across ages. The V gene lost 7 bases and the J gene lost 3 bases, with 9 bases spanning the gap. Germline-derived CDR1 and CDR2 are SNHLY and FYNNEI. This CDR3 spans 13 amino acids. A second roughly 7 to 11 cycle PCR used barcoded and J-beta primers. TCRdb re-called the 5' RACE reads through MiXCR, storing one row per CDR3 protein. The sample records roughly 1.4 million distinct CDR3 sequences, roughly 59% being singletons. The sequence came from a man aged 18 to 35 in good health. The sequenced material came from blood. The genes are TRBV2 and TRBJ2-2, with D maybe TRBD2 (6 bases). The CDR3 nucleotides are TGTGCCAGCAAGGCTAGCGACACCGGGGAGCTGTTTTTT. Translating gives CASKASDTGELFF.